A single sample is the source of the 21 T cell receptor beta chains below, sequenced in a study of T cell repertoires in cytomegalovirus infection. In TCRdb, the reads were re-called with MiXCR into one record per CDR3 protein. The table has about 920,000 distinct CDR3 sequences, approximately 32% seen once. Their antigens are not known. The specimen was cultured CD8+ T cells from PBMCs, collected from culture after CMV antigen stimulation. The receptors were sampled from a human donor in good health (CMV status not recorded). Some clones in this sample may be carry-over from other donors' samples.

Of note for this clonotype: A much bigger clone sits one base away, suggesting this may be a read error. V is TRBV2 and J is TRBJ2-1; 9 nucleotides match TRBD1. With 1 base clipped from V and 5 bases from J, the junction kept 0 bases outside the gene matches. Germline CDR1 is SNHLY and CDR2 is FYNNEI. The CDR3 is 14 residues long. The CDR3 sequence is CASSEGTGDNEQFF. The CDR3 DNA reads as TGTGCCAGCAGTGAAGGGACAGGGGACAATGAGCAGTTCTTC. Filled out from reference TRBV2 and TRBJ2-1, the complete variable domain reads EPEVTQTPSHQVTQMGQEVILRCVPISNHLYFYWYRQILGQKVEFLVSFYNNEISEKSEIFDDQFSVERPDGSNFTLKIRSTKLEDSAMYFCASSEGTGDNEQFFGPGTRLTVL.

There are a few counts of this clonotype. The chain uses TRBV7-6 and TRBJ2-7, with TRBD1 matching 10 bases. CDR3 size: 15 residues. Germline loops: CDR1 SGHVS, CDR2 FNYEAQ. Unmatched junction bases numbered 10, after V lost 6 bases and J lost 5 bases. CDR3 loop: CASSSPWTGGNEQYF. The CDR3 DNA sequence: TGTGCCAGCAGTTCCCCCTGGACAGGGGGTAACGAGCAGTACTTC.

This sequence joins TRBV4-1 and TRBJ2-3; 11 nucleotides align to TRBD2. Trimming at V came to 2 bases and at J to 0 bases, leaving 4 bases not matched to a gene. The CDR3 is 17 amino acids. Germline CDR1 MGHRA, CDR2 YSYEKL. CDR3 bases: TGCGCCAGCAGCCAAAATAGACTAGCGGGGAGCACAGATACGCAGTATTTT. Translated, it gives CASSQNRLAGSTDTQYF.

As for this clonotype: This could be a read error, since a much larger clone is one nucleotide away. This chain joins TRBV18 and TRBJ2-1; D is undetermined. From germline, CDR1 is KGHSH and CDR2 LQKENI. This CDR3 is built from 13 residues. In DNA form, the CDR3 reads TGTGTCAGCTCTACCAACGATAATGTAGAGCAGTTCTTC. Protein: CVSSTNDNVEQFF.

This clonotype was recorded a few times. The V gene is TRBV29-1, the J gene TRBJ1-1; D gene unclear. V was pared by 4 bases and J by 1 base, with 25 bases between. Germline-derived CDR1 and CDR2 are SQVTM and ANQGSEA. This CDR3 has 18 amino acids. This CDR3 reads CSVVSRHTSIRANTEAFF. The DNA of the CDR3 is TGCAGCGTTGTAAGTCGGCATACTAGTATCCGTGCGAACACTGAAGCTTTCTTT.

The chain joins TRBV29-1 to TRBJ1-2; no reliable D call. Trimming stripped 7 bases from V and 2 bases from J, with 14 bases between. CDR3 length equals 13 residues. Per the germline V gene, CDR1 is SQVTM and CDR2 is ANQGSEA. The CDR3 is CSAGFGENYGYTF. CDR3 bases: TGCAGCGCCGGGTTTGGGGAGAACTATGGCTACACCTTC.

This clonotype was seen many times. The chain links TRBV7-2 to TRBJ2-1; 14 bases are a match to TRBD2. The germline V gene has CDR1 SGHTA and CDR2 FQGNSA. The trim removed 5 bases at V and 9 bases at J, leaving 6 bases unmatched. CDR3 size: 15 residues. The CDR3 loop is CASSQTSGGAGEQFF. For the CDR3, the DNA is TGTGCCAGCAGCCAGACTAGCGGGGGGGCCGGTGAGCAGTTCTTC.

The V call is TRBV7-6, the J call TRBJ2-3, with D possibly being TRBD1 or TRBD2 (5 bases each). The germline V and J ends were trimmed by 0 bases and 5 bases, with 12 bases remaining between them. This CDR3 has 15 amino acids. Per the germline V gene, CDR1 is SGHVS and CDR2 is FNYEAQ. This chain's CDR3 is CASSLAEGRRDTQYF. The CDR3, as DNA: TGTGCCAGCAGCTTAGCCGAGGGGCGCAGAGATACGCAGTATTTT. Full variable domain (missing parts from reference TRBV7-6 and TRBJ2-3): GAGVSQSPRYKVTKRGQDVALRCDPISGHVSLYWYRQALGQGPEFLTYFNYEAQQDKSGLPNDRFSAERPEGSISTLTIQRTEQRDSAMYRCASSLAEGRRDTQYFGPGTRLTVL.

This clonotype was recorded once. The chain joins TRBV20-1 to TRBJ1-3, with D hard to call. Germline V CDR1 and CDR2: DFQATT, SNEGSKA (reference sequence). The CDR3 extends over 15 amino acids. V was clipped by 0 bases and J by 0 bases, with 9 bases between them. The CDR3 region has the DNA TGCAGTGCTAGAGAGGCTCCGTACTCTGGAAACACCATATATTTT. Amino acids: CSAREAPYSGNTIYF.

This clonotype was picked up a small number of times. The J gene is TRBJ2-3, the V gene TRBV6-2 or TRBV6-3; 10 nucleotides line up with TRBD2. The CDR3 totals 15 residues. Trimming at V came to 5 bases and at J to 4 bases, leaving 6 bases not matched to a gene. From germline, CDR1 is MNHEY and CDR2 SVGEGT. The CDR3 sequence: CASSRGSGGADTQYF. In DNA, the CDR3 is TGTGCCAGCAGTCGGGGGAGCGGGGGGGCAGATACGCAGTATTTT.

This clonotype has at least ten counts. The CDR3 nucleotides are TGTGCCAGCAGCTTTCCTCAGGGAGATACGCAGTATTTT. Protein product: CASSFPQGDTQYF. The chain employs TRBV7-2 and TRBJ2-3, with a weak D call TRBD1 (5 bases). The CDR3 length is 13 residues. The V end was cut by 3 bases, the J end by 5 bases, with 9 bases between. CDR1 and CDR2 (germline): SGHTA, FQGNSA.

The chain is built from TRBV19 and TRBJ2-1, with TRBD2 matching over 8 bases. CDR3 length: 15 amino acids. CDR1 and CDR2 (germline): LNHDA, SQIVND (reference sequence). The J segment lost 0 bases and the V segment lost 8 bases, leaving 6 bases of the junction unmatched. The CDR3 loop is CASGNGGVSYNEQFF. CDR3 in DNA: TGTGCCAGTGGTAACGGGGGGGTCTCCTACAATGAGCAGTTCTTC.

The DNA of the CDR3 is TGTGCCAGCAGTCTTTTCAGGGGTACCATGAACACTGAAGCTTTCTTT. Amino acid sequence: CASSLFRGTMNTEAFF. The J gene is TRBJ1-1, the V gene TRBV2; the D gene is possibly TRBD1 (6 bases). Germline V gives CDR1 SNHLY, CDR2 FYNNEI. The CDR3 covers 16 residues. Trimming took 5 bases from V and 0 from J, leaving 16 bases between them.

This clonotype has a handful of counts. The rearrangement links TRBV6-2 or TRBV6-3 to TRBJ2-1; TRBD1 matches 7 bases. The ends lost 0 bases at V and 5 bases at J; junction bases unmatched: 7. The CDR3 covers 16 residues. Looked up from germline, CDR1 is MNHEY and CDR2 is SVGEGT. CDR3 coding DNA: TGTGCCAGCAGTTACTCTGGAAGGGGGCTACACAATGAGCAGTTCTTC. This sequence encodes CASSYSGRGLHNEQFF.

This sequence joins TRBV2 and TRBJ2-3, with 7 bases that match TRBD2. Germline CDR1 is SNHLY and CDR2 is FYNNEI. Trimming took 2 bases from V and 3 from J; bases not matched to a gene: 17. This CDR3 contains 19 residues. This CDR3 is CASSEILRGEIELTDTQYF. DNA for the CDR3: TGTGCCAGCAGTGAAATCCTACGGGGGGAGATCGAATTGACAGATACGCAGTATTTT.

The CDR3 bases are TGTGCCAGCAGTTCCTACAGGGGAAGTTGGGAAGCTTTCTTT. This sequence encodes CASSSYRGSWEAFF. This chain uses TRBV27 with TRBJ1-1; 7 bases are a match to TRBD1. The CDR3 consists of 14 residues. Germline lookup yields CDR1 MNHEY and CDR2 SMNVEV (reference sequence). The trim removed 4 bases at V and 8 bases at J, leaving 10 bases unmatched.

Of note for this clonotype: With a much larger clone just one base away, this may be a read error. The V gene is TRBV7-6, the J gene TRBJ2-1; TRBD1 aligns across 7 bases. The CDR3 contains 17 residues. CDR1 and CDR2 (germline): SGHVS, FNYEAQ. Here the CDR3 reads CVSSWGRGRYSYNEQFF. In DNA form, the CDR3 reads TGTGTCAGCAGTTGGGGTAGGGGGCGTTATTCCTACAATGAGCAGTTCTTC.

This clonotype showed up just a few times. The CDR3 DNA reads TGTGCCAGCAGTATGGAGGGCACTGAAGCTTTCTTT. Encoded protein: CASSMEGTEAFF. The chain carries TRBV12-3 or TRBV12-4 and TRBJ1-1; the D is unclear. This CDR3 region has 12 residues. Trimming cost V 5 bases and J 4 bases, with 8 bases left between them.

The chain carries TRBV11-2 and TRBJ1-1; possible D gene TRBD1, 5 bases. Deletions cut 0 bases from V and 1 base from J, with 15 bases between. Germline V gene data show CDR1 as SGHAT and CDR2 as FQNNGV. This CDR3 spans 17 amino acids. CDR3: CASSLDPLWGANTEAFF. The CDR3 nucleotides read TGTGCCAGCAGCTTAGATCCCCTTTGGGGCGCGAACACTGAAGCTTTCTTT.

This clonotype was seen once. The V gene is TRBV5-1, the J gene TRBJ1-5; no reliable D call. CDR1 is SGHRS, CDR2 YFSETQ, per germline. The CDR3 spans 16 residues. Trimming removed 0 bases from V and 2 bases from J, with 12 bases in between. As DNA, the CDR3 is TGCGCCAGCAGCTTGGGGTGGAACGAGGGCAATCAGCCCCAGCATTTT. It yields the protein CASSLGWNEGNQPQHF.

The CDR3 sequence: CASSADRGNTGELFF. DNA of the CDR3: TGTGCCAGCAGTGCGGACCGGGGAAACACCGGGGAGCTGTTTTTT. This chain connects TRBV6-8 to TRBJ2-2; possible D gene TRBD2, 5 bases. Trimming cost V 5 bases and J 2 bases, with 12 bases left between them. CDR3 length: 15 amino acids. Germline V lookup: CDR1 MNHGY, CDR2 SAAAGT.